This T cell receptor (beta chain) was retrieved from a study of blood T cell repertoires in COVID-19 (dated by TCRdb to about 2020). Study-wide context: The collaborator samples originated in the United States, Italy and Spain and spanned the acute and convalescent phases of COVID-19. A de-identified subject ID, COVID-19 status, age in years and sex were almost always included in the sample metadata. The repertoires were released in a freely available public database intended as a resource for research on the immune response to SARS-CoV-2. The samples were drawn from two sources: the first 160 participants of the ongoing ImmuneRACE study, and some 1,300 subjects contributed by 6 global collaborators. The material from the prospective study consisted of cDNA or gDNA derived from T cells, B-cell-depleted T cells, or PBMCs. HLA class I and class II types, where available, came from metadata supplied by the sample provider rather than from assay-based typing. The dataset comprised deeply sampled blood TCRbeta repertoires from subjects exposed to, actively infected with, or recovered from COVID-19. Here is what the overall study found, with its caveats: The quantity of clinical and demographic metadata differed by source and by participant and was supplied without curation.

This clone was found once. Its antigen remains undetermined. Qualities for individual bases were not recorded, and no much larger clone is one base off. One collaborating source in Seattle enrolled patients during active infection and followed them longitudinally through the course of disease. Collaborating institutions collected whole blood in K2EDTA tubes following their own protocols. Collaborator samples were shipped for TCRbeta analysis as frozen whole blood, isolated PBMCs, or DNA extracted from either sample type. TCRbeta CDR3 regions were amplified from genomic DNA by means of the immunoSEQ Assay, a bias-controlled multiplex PCR. The authors' pipeline ran thus. Within the assay, amplification of reference gene primers was used to estimate how many nucleated cells each sample contained. To quantify the absolute abundance of each unique TCRbeta CDR3 rearrangement, sequence reads were collapsed and filtered. Productive Simpson clonality was computed per sample as the square root of Simpson's diversity index over productive rearrangements. Imported from immuneACCESS, the table was reduced by TCRdb to in-frame sequences with V and J called. These copies leave out some clones; in studies compared against another copy, an unresolved V gene accounts for under half, and the cause of the remainder is not known. The V and J calls and clone size are taken from that table; D and trimming were inferred from the DNA. The sample table lists over 450,000 clones, roughly nine tenths of them with a count of one. In total, the top ten clones hold about 0.91% of the sample.

V is cut back by 4 bases and J by 3 bases, with 4 bases in the junction unmatched. Looking up the germline V gene yields CDR1 KGHDR and CDR2 SFDVKD. Inclusive of the bounding cysteine and phenylalanine, the CDR3 is 14 residues long. Of all the DNA, just the CDR3 is kept, 42 bases in frame from base 1. What was sequenced was peripheral blood. The sequence was obtained from a man aged 18 to 35 with COVID-19, enrolled during active disease. Here the chain combines TRBV24-1 and TRBJ2-7, and TRBD2 matches 8 of the central bases. The CDR3 sequence is CATSDPGTSYEQYF. The bases are TGTGCCACCAGTGACCCGGGGACTAGCTACGAGCAGTACTTC.